Listed below are T cell receptor beta chains from one sample, sequenced in a study of shared clonotypes between healthy human individuals. Sequenced by immunoSEQ multiplex PCR; TCRdb stores in-frame clones only, minus some. The data contain a few million clones, approximately 93% of them singletons. Sequencing was performed on naive CD4+ T cells from PBMCs. Source of these receptors: a man aged 18 to 29 in good health. Some clones in this sample may be carry-over from other donors' samples. The CDR3 runs from the conserved cysteine through the conserved F or W. A D gene is named only where the DNA matches it firmly. Clone size is shown for a subset of rows, as once, few, many or a class of expanded clone.

>TRBD2|TRBJ2-1|TRBV27|.
TGTGCCACCAAACCCGGGACTAGTATCAGTGAGCAGTTCTTC
CATKPGTSISEQFF
>.|TRBJ1-4|TRBV2|.
TGTGCCAGCAGGCCAAACCGGGGGCATGAAAAACTGTTTTTT
CASRPNRGHEKLFF
>TRBD2|TRBJ2-5|TRBV5-1|.
TGCGCCAGCAGCCCGGGGCTAGCGGGGACCCTTTCGGAGACCCAGTACTTC
CASSPGLAGTLSETQYF
>TRBD2|TRBJ2-3|TRBV9|.
TGTGCCAGCAGCGTAGATTTGGGGCTAGCGGAGCAGTATTTT
CASSVDLGLAEQYF
>.|TRBJ2-5|TRBV7-2|once
TGTGCCAGCAGCCCGACAGTGGGGGAGACCCAGTACTTC
CASSPTVGETQYF
>TRBD1|TRBJ2-7|TRBV27|.
TGTGCCAGCAGCTACCGGGACACAGGGGAAGAGGGGCAGTACTTC
CASSYRDTGEEGQYF
>TRBD1|TRBJ2-7|TRBV5-4|.
TGTGCCAGCAGCTGGGGACAGGGCTCAACCTACGAGCAGTACTTC
CASSWGQGSTYEQYF
>.|TRBJ1-2|TRBV19|.
TGTGCCAGTAGTATATCCTTCGGGGAACACTACACCTTC
CASSISFGEHYTF
>TRBD1|TRBJ2-5|TRBV5-4|.
TGTGCCAGCAGTTTGACAGGGGGGCAAGAGACCCAGTACTTC
CASSLTGGQETQYF
>TRBD2|TRBJ2-3|TRBV12-5|.
TGTGCTAGTGGTTTGGGGACTAGCGGGAGAGGCACAGATACGCAGTATTTT
CASGLGTSGRGTDTQYF
>.|TRBJ2-2|TRBV27|.
TGTGCCAGCAGACATATAACCGGGGAGCTGTTTTTT
CASRHITGELFF
>TRBD1|TRBJ1-5|TRBV27|.
TGTGCCAGCAGTTTAAGGTCGACAGGGGGCAATCAGCCCCAGCATTTT
CASSLRSTGGNQPQHF
>.|TRBJ1-5|TRBV25-1|.
TGTGCCAGCAGTGAGGGGTCAGGGAGCAATCAGCCCCAGCATTTT
CASSEGSGSNQPQHF
>.|TRBJ2-5|TRBV7-3|.
TGTGCCAGCAGCTTAACGGGCTCACAAGAGACCCAGTACTTC
CASSLTGSQETQYF
>.|TRBJ2-6|TRBV18|.
TGTGCCAGCTCACCAGTAAGACCACCTAGCTCTGGGGCCAACGTCCTGACTTTC
CASSPVRPPSSGANVLTF